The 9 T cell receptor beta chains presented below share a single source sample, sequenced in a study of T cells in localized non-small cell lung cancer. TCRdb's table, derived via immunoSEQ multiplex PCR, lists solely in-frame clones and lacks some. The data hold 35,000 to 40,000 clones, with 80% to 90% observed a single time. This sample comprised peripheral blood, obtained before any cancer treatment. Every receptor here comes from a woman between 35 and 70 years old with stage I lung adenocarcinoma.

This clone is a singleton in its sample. The DNA of the CDR3 is TGTGCCTGGAGTCGGAGGGGACAGGAGGTTGGCTACACCTTC. Encoded protein: CAWSRRGQEVGYTF. The chain carries TRBV30 and TRBJ1-2; 8 nucleotides match TRBD1. Trimming took 2 bases from V and 7 from J; bases not matched to a gene: 9. Germline V gene lookup returns CDR1 GTSNPN and CDR2 SVGIG (reference sequence). The CDR3 totals 14 residues. The full variable domain, in which reference TRBV30 and TRBJ1-2 provide the parts outside the CDR3, is SQTIHQWPATLVQPVGSPLSLECTVEGTSNPNLYWYRQAAGRGLQLLFYSVGIGQISSEVPQNLSASRPQDRQFILSSKKLLLSDSGFYLCAWSRRGQEVGYTFGSGTRLTVV.

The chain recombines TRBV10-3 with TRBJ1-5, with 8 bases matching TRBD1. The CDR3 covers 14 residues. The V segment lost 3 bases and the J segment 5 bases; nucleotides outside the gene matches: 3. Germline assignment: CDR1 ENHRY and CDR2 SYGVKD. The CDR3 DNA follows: TGTGCCATCAGTGATGGACAGGGAGATCAGCCCCAGCATTTT. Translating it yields CAISDGQGDQPQHF.

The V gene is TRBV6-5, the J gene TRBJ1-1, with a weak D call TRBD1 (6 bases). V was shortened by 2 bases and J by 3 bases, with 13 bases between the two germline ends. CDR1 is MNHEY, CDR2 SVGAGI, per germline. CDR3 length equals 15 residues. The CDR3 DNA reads TGTGCCAGCAGTTACAACAACAGGGCCGACACTGAAGCTTTCTTT. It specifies CASSYNNRADTEAFF.

The CDR3: CASTSGRARNEQFF. CDR3 coding DNA: TGTGCCAGCACTAGCGGGAGGGCCAGGAATGAGCAGTTCTTC. The V and J genes are TRBV6-1 and TRBJ2-1; 12 bases agree with TRBD2. The CDR3 has 14 residues. Germline assignment: CDR1 MNHNS and CDR2 SASEGT. The V segment lost 7 bases and the J segment 7 bases; nucleotides outside the gene matches: 5.

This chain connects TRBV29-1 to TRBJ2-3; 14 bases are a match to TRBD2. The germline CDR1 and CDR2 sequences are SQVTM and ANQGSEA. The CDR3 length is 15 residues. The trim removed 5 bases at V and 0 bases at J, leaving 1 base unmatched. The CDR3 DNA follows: TGCAGCGTTTGGACTAGCGGGAGGAGCACAGATACGCAGTATTTT. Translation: CSVWTSGRSTDTQYF.

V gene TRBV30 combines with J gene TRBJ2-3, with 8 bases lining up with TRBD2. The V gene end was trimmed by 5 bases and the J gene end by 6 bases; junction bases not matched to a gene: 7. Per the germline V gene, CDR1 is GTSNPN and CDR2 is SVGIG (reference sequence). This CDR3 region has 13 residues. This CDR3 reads CAWSAGDGDTQYF. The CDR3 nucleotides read TGTGCCTGGTCAGCGGGAGACGGTGATACGCAGTATTTT.

As DNA, the CDR3 is TGTGCCAGCAGTGACGGACAGGGAGGTGGCTACACCTTC. Its protein product is CASSDGQGGGYTF. The chain is built from TRBV25-1 and TRBJ1-2; 8 positions agree with TRBD1. The ends lost 3 bases at V and 7 bases at J; junction bases unmatched: 4. This CDR3 region has 13 residues. Germline CDR1 and CDR2: MGHDK and SYGVNS.

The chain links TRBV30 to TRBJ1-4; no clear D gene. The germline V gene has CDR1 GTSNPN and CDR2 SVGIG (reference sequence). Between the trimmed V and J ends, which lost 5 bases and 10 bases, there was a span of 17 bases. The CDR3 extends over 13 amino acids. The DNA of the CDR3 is TGTGCCTGGGGGAACAGCGAGAGCGGAAAACTGTTTTTT. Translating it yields CAWGNSESGKLFF.

The CDR3, as DNA: TGTGCCAGCATCCTTAGCGGGAGCACAGATACGCAGTATTTT. Its protein product is CASILSGSTDTQYF. The chain recombines TRBV6-6 with TRBJ2-3; TRBD2 agrees at 7 bases. The junction had 4 bases not matched to a gene; V was cut back by 7 bases and J by 0 bases. The CDR3 length is 14 residues. The germline gives CDR1 MNHNY, CDR2 SVGAGI (reference sequence).